This is a list of T cell receptor beta chains from one sample in a study of graft-versus-host responses after intestinal transplantation. This table comes from immunoSEQ multiplex PCR, and its TCRdb copy is limited to in-frame clones, with some not included. The data show about 100,000 clones, with roughly 87% seen just once and about 0.9% held by the top ten. No antigen is known for these receptors. The sample consisted of unstimulated CD4+ T cells sorted from spleen or lymph node cells, taken before transplant. The receptors here all came from a human donor who was the organ donor for an intestinal transplant. The CDR3 runs from the conserved cysteine through the conserved F or W. The D gene is left open where the match is weak. The size entry is marked missing in some rows and otherwise reads once, few, many or a size class.

TRBV5-6,TRBJ1-4,once,.,TGTGCCAGCAGCCCCGGGACAACTAATGAAAAACTGTTTTTT,CASSPGTTNEKLFF
TRBV5-1,TRBJ2-1,many,.,TGCGCCAGCAGCCTTACAGGGTTGTACAATGAGCAGTTCTTC,CASSLTGLYNEQFF
TRBV2,TRBJ2-5,.,TRBD1,TGTGCCAGCAGTGAGTTGTCAGGGGGCGGAAAGACCCAGTACTTC,CASSELSGGGKTQYF
TRBV6-1,TRBJ1-4,.,.,TGTGCCAGCACAGGGAGGGGTGAAAAACTGTTTTTT,CASTGRGEKLFF
TRBV11-2,TRBJ2-6,.,.,TGTGCCAGCAGCCACCCGGGGGCCAACGTCCTGACTTTC,CASSHPGANVLTF
TRBV19,TRBJ2-7,.,TRBD1,TGTGCCAGTAGTCCCACAGGGGGCGGTGAGCAGTACTTC,CASSPTGGGEQYF
TRBV9,TRBJ2-1,.,.,TGTGCCAGCAGCCCCCGTGGTAGTATAAACTACAATGAGCAGTTCTTC,CASSPRGSINYNEQFF
TRBV29-1,TRBJ2-5,.,.,TGCAGCGTCAACTCACAGATGGGGGAGACCCAGTACTTC,CSVNSQMGETQYF
TRBV15,TRBJ1-1,.,.,TGTGCCACCAGCAGAGTTAGGGGGACTGAAGCTTTCTTT,CATSRVRGTEAFF
TRBV6-5,TRBJ1-1,.,TRBD1,TGTGCCAGCAGTTCGGGACAGGGTGCCCTCGGAGCTTTCTTT,CASSSGQGALGAFF
TRBV2,TRBJ2-3,.,TRBD2,TGTGCCAGCAGAGTAGCGGGGGGGCTAGTCACAGATACGCAGTATTTT,CASRVAGGLVTDTQYF
TRBV7-8,TRBJ1-1,.,.,TGTGCCAGCAGCTTAGCAGGGCCGAACACTGAAGCTTTCTTT,CASSLAGPNTEAFF
TRBV6-5,TRBJ2-1,once,.,TGTGCCAGCAGACGCTACAATGAGCAGTTCTTC,CASRRYNEQFF
TRBV11-1,TRBJ2-7,.,TRBD1,TGTGCCAGCAGCCTTACTAGGACAGGGGTCGGTTCGTCGGGCTACGAGCAGTACTTC,CASSLTRTGVGSSGYEQYF
TRBV27,TRBJ2-7,.,TRBD1,TGTGCCAGCAGTTTAGGGACAGGGGGCTCCTACGAGCAGTACTTC,CASSLGTGGSYEQYF
TRBV10-3,TRBJ1-3,.,.,TGTGCCATCAGGGTTAGGAACCAGGGGATTACTGGAAACACCATATATTTT,CAIRVRNQGITGNTIYF
TRBV15,TRBJ1-4,.,.,TGTGCCACCAGCCGCGTTATGGGAACTAATGAAAAACTGTTTTTT,CATSRVMGTNEKLFF
TRBV28,TRBJ1-2,.,TRBD1,TGTGCCAGCATTACCCCCCAACAGGGGTGGGGCCGGGGCTACACCTTC,CASITPQQGWGRGYTF
TRBV20-1,TRBJ2-4,.,.,TGCCAGGGGTCCTGGGGGGACATTCAGTACTTC,CQGSWGDIQYF
TRBV10-1,TRBJ1-1,.,.,TGCGCCAGCAGTGAGTCTAGACTGCTCTCGCTCGCTTTCTTT,CASSESRLLSLAFF
TRBV4-1,TRBJ2-5,.,.,TGCGCCAGCAGCCAGTCCTCCTGGAGGGACGAGACCCAGTACTTC,CASSQSSWRDETQYF
TRBV5-6,TRBJ1-4,.,.,TGTGCCAGCAGCTCCGAGGGGATGGCAACTAATGAAAAACTGTTTTTT,CASSSEGMATNEKLFF
TRBV7-2,TRBJ1-1,.,TRBD1,TGTGCCAGCAGCTTATTTATGACAGGGTTTCAGGGTTTCTTT,CASSLFMTGFQGFF
TRBV27,TRBJ2-7,.,TRBD1,TGTGCCAGCAAACGGACGGGACAGGGCTACGAGCAGTACTTC,CASKRTGQGYEQYF
TRBV7-9,TRBJ2-5,.,TRBD1,TGTGCCAGCAGCTTAAAAATGACAGGGATGGAGACCCAGTACTTC,CASSLKMTGMETQYF
TRBV28,TRBJ1-1,.,.,TGTGCCAGCAGAGTCTTTGGAACCGGGGCAGTTGAAGCTTTCTTT,CASRVFGTGAVEAFF
TRBV10-3,TRBJ1-3,.,.,TGTGCCATCGGATTCTTACGCTTAGCAGGAAACACCATATATTTT,CAIGFLRLAGNTIYF
TRBV5-1,TRBJ2-7,.,.,TGCGCCAGCAGCTTGGGATCCTCCTACGAGCAGTACTTC,CASSLGSSYEQYF
TRBV10-3,TRBJ2-5,few,TRBD2,TGTGCCATCAGTCGAACGAGCGGGGTGGTGGAGACCCAGTACTTC,CAISRTSGVVETQYF
TRBV7-3,TRBJ2-1,.,TRBD2,TGTGCCAGCAGCTTAGGAGCTAGCGGGGTCATCTACAATGAGCAGTTCTTC,CASSLGASGVIYNEQFF
TRBV5-1,TRBJ1-3,.,.,TGCGCCAGCAGCTTGGATCCAGGGACCTCTGGAAACACCATATATTTT,CASSLDPGTSGNTIYF
TRBV19,TRBJ2-3,.,TRBD2,TGTGCCAGTAGTTTACTAGCGACTAGCACAGATACGCAGTATTTT,CASSLLATSTDTQYF
TRBV2,TRBJ2-2,.,TRBD1,TGTGCCAGCACCGAAGAGGGGGCGTGGACCGGGGAGCTGTTTTTT,CASTEEGAWTGELFF
TRBV28,TRBJ1-5,few,.,TGTGCCAGCAGTTTACAGGGCAATCAGCCCCAGCATTTT,CASSLQGNQPQHF
TRBV4-2,TRBJ1-5,.,TRBD1,TGTGCCAGCAGCCAAGAGCTTCCCGGGACAGATAGCAATCAGCCCCAGCATTTT,CASSQELPGTDSNQPQHF
TRBV7-7,TRBJ1-3,few,TRBD1,TGTGCCAGCAGCCCTCGGACAGGTTCTGGAAACACCATATATTTT,CASSPRTGSGNTIYF
TRBV5-1,TRBJ1-4,.,TRBD1,TGCGCCAGCAGCTTAGGGGGCGCGCGGGAAAAACTGTTTTTT,CASSLGGAREKLFF
TRBV29-1,TRBJ2-7,.,TRBD1,TGCAGCGTTGTCACCGGGACAGGGACCTACGAGCAGTACTTC,CSVVTGTGTYEQYF
TRBV4-1,TRBJ2-7,.,TRBD2,TGCGCCAGCAGCCACATAGCGCGGGGGGGCCACGACGAGCAGTACTTC,CASSHIARGGHDEQYF
TRBV30,TRBJ2-7,.,TRBD2,TGTGCCTGGAACCACGGGAGGGGCGAGCAGTACTTC,CAWNHGRGEQYF
TRBV5-6,TRBJ2-2,.,TRBD1,TGTGCCAGCAGCTCACTCCGGGACAGGGGAGCCGGGGAGCTGTTTTTT,CASSSLRDRGAGELFF
TRBV7-2,TRBJ1-5,few,.,TGTGCCAGCAGCTTAGGGGGCGGGGATCAGCCCCAGCATTTT,CASSLGGGDQPQHF
TRBV5-1,TRBJ2-3,.,TRBD1,TGCGCCAGCAGCTTGGGACAGGGAGATACGCAGTATTTT,CASSLGQGDTQYF
TRBV11-3,TRBJ2-1,.,.,TGTGCCAGCAGCTTAAATTCGGGAAGGAATGAGCAGTTCTTC,CASSLNSGRNEQFF
TRBV28,TRBJ1-4,few,TRBD1,TGTGCCAGCAGGGTGACAGGGAGGGATGTTGAAAAACTGTTTTTT,CASRVTGRDVEKLFF
TRBV5-1,TRBJ2-2,.,.,TGCGCCAGCAAAAGGGACAATTCCCCGAACACCGGGGAGCTGTTTTTT,CASKRDNSPNTGELFF
TRBV5-1,TRBJ1-5,.,TRBD1,TGCGCCAGCAGCTTGGATGGACAGGGGGCTTCCCAGCCCCAGCATTTT,CASSLDGQGASQPQHF
TRBV19,TRBJ1-4,.,.,TGTGCCAGTACTTTCTTGGGTGTTCGAGAAAAACTGTTTTTT,CASTFLGVREKLFF
TRBV28,TRBJ2-2,.,.,TGTGCCAGCAGCTACAGGGCCGGGGTGGACACCGGGGAGCTGTTTTTT,CASSYRAGVDTGELFF
TRBV27,TRBJ1-6,.,.,TGTGCCAGCAGTCCACTCAAGGGGTACAGTTCACCCCTCCACTTT,CASSPLKGYSSPLHF
TRBV4-1,TRBJ2-1,.,TRBD2,TGCGCCAGCAGCCAAGACACTAGCGGGGGGTACGCCTACAATGAGCAGTTCTTC,CASSQDTSGGYAYNEQFF
TRBV12-2,TRBJ2-3,.,.,TGTGCAAGTCGCTTAGCGTACAAGAAACTCACAGATACGCAGTATTTT,CASRLAYKKLTDTQYF
TRBV6-1,TRBJ1-5,.,.,TGTGCCAGCGGCTGGGGAGTCCTTAGCAATCAGCCCCAGCATTTT,CASGWGVLSNQPQHF
TRBV4-1,TRBJ1-1,once,.,TGCGCCAGCAGCCAGCCAGGAACAGGAAATTTGAACACTGAAGCTTTCTTT,CASSQPGTGNLNTEAFF
TRBV18,TRBJ2-7,.,.,TGTGCCAGCTCACCGCTACCCGCTTCCTACGAGCAGTACTTC,CASSPLPASYEQYF